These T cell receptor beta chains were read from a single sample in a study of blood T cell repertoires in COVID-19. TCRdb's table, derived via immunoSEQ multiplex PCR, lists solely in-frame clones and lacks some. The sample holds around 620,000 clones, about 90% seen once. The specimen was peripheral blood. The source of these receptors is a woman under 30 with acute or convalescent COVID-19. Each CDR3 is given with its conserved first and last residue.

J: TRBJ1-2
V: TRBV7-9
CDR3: CASSARTALAATF

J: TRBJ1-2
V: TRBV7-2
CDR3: CASSSDRVLYGYTF

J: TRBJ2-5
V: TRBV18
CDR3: CASSPTGRQETQYF

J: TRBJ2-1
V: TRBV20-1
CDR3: CSASQRQGSTYNEQFF

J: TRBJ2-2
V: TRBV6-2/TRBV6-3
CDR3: CASSRDFDGELFF

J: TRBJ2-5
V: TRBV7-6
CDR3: CASSQGQGGETQYF

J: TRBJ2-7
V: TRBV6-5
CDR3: CASNQGRYEQYF

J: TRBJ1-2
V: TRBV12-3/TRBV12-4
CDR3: CASTLTGWGYTF

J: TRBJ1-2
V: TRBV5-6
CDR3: CASSLVEGRYGYTF

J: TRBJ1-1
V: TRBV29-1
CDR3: CSVGGQGYAFF

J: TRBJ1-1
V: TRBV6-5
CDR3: CASILIGDTEAFF

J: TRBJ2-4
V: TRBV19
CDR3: CASSIPTRSTNIQYF

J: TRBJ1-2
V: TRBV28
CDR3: CASSGPGQGAERTF

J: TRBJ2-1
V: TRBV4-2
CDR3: CASSQEVHQGNEQFF

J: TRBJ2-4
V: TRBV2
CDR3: CASHDTLAKNIQYF

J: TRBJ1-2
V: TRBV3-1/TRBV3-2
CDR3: CASSHQGNGYTF

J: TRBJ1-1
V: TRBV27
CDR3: CASSLSTWGGTEAFF

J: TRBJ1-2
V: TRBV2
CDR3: CASRPDARQWSYTF

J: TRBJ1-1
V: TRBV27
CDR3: CASSLWGEANTEAFF

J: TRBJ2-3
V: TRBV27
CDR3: CASSKIAGRYTDTQYF

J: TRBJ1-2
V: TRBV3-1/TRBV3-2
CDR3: CASSQRPGYGYTF

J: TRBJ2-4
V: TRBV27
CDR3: CASSATFGTALAKNIQYF

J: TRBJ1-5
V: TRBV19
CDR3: CASSMTSVSHQPQHF

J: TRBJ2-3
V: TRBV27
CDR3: CASSFAGYTDTQYF

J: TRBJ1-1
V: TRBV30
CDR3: CAWEGVDRGRNFF

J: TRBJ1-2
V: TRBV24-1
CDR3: CATSDFGQGGYGYTF

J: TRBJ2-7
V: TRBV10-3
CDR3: CAISESGTGVYEQYF

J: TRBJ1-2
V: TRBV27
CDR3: CASSFLSPTGGAFGGYTF

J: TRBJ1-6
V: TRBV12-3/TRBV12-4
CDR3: CASSRTGNSPLHF

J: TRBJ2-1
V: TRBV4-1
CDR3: CASSQEESAAGALGSYNEQFF

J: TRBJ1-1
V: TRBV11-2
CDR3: CASTLTGFNTEAFF

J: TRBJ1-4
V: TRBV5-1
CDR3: CASSLASRGQGNEKLFF

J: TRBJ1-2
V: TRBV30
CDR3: CACRNHPGQGYGYTF

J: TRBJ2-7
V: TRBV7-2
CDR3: CASRRTGVSYEQYF

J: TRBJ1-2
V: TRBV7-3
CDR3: CASSLLGGRGTVYGYTF

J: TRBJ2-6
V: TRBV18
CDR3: CASSPVQRVSGANVLTF

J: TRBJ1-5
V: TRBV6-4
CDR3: CASSPTGGGNQPQHF

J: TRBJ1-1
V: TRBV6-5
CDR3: CASSPREGWTEAFF

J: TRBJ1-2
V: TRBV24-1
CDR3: CATSDPVSGGVVRYTF

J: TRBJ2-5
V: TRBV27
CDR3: CASSPTYQETQYF

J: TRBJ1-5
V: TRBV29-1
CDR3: CSAGQGGQPQHF

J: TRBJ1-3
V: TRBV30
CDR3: CAWADVSGNTIYF

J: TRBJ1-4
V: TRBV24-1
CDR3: CAPGGEKLFF

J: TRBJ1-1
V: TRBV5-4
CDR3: CASSRGQGDTEAFF

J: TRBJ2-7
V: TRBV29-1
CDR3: CSVEGQNYEQYF

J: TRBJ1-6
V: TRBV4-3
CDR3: CASSQTQNSPLHF

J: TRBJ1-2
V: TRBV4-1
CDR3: CASSQDSQGRYGYTF

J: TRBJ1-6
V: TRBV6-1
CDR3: CASSESNNSPLHF